This T cell receptor (beta chain) was identified during a study of cytomegalovirus exposure and HLA in healthy donors. The germline V gene encodes CDR1 SGHDN and CDR2 FVKESK. The CDR3 spans 12 residues. Trimming removed 5 bases at V and 15 bases at J, with 17 bases between. This PCR relied on a set of 60 Vbeta primers and 13 Jbeta primers. The assay was immunoSEQ multiplex PCR, and TCRdb's table has in-frame clones only and misses some. The sample records roughly 98,000 clones, 60% to 75% being singletons. Study observations and caveats: In terms of immune exposure information, only CMV serostatus was available. Analysis was carried out at a later point, and it linked a missense DCLRE1C variant to TCR beta V- and J-gene trimming.

This clone was counted a single time. Its target is unknown. The chain has TRBV14 and TRBJ2-1, with D hard to call. The specimen was PBMCs. This TCR was recovered from a female donor in good health and CMV-seropositive. CDR3 in amino acids: CASSSLPETRFF. The CDR3 DNA reads as TGTGCCAGCAGCTCCCTCCCCGAGACAAGGTTCTTC.